Listed here are 9 T cell receptor beta chains from one sample, sequenced in a study of CD8 T cells in Susac syndrome. Reverse transcription of roughly 0.5 to 1 ug RNA was performed with random hexamers. MiXCR, applied by TCRdb to the immunoSEQ multiplex PCR reads, yields one record per CDR3 protein. The sample includes roughly 150,000 distinct CDR3 sequences, nearly 97% of them seen just once. The source material was CD8+ T cells from PBMCs. These receptors originate from a human donor with multiple sclerosis.

The CDR3 coding sequence is TGTGCCAGCAGCTGGACAGGTAACTACGAGCAGTACTTC. This gives the protein CASSWTGNYEQYF. The gene calls are TRBV12-3 or TRBV12-4 and TRBJ2-7; 7 bases line up with TRBD1. This CDR3 comprises 13 residues. V shed 6 bases, J shed 3 bases, and the junction held 5 bases outside the gene matches.

The chain combines TRBV29-1 with TRBJ2-7, with TRBD1 identical over 11 bases. With V trimmed by 7 bases and J by 5 bases, 7 bases remained unmatched. Germline V gene sequence: CDR1 SQVTM, CDR2 ANQGSEA. The CDR3 spans 13 residues. For the CDR3, the DNA is TGCAGCGCTTGGGACAGGGGGACCGACGAGCAGTACTTC. This encodes CSAWDRGTDEQYF.

The rearrangement links TRBV29-1 to TRBJ2-5; 9 nucleotides line up with TRBD1. Germline V gives CDR1 SQVTM, CDR2 ANQGSEA. The CDR3 is 16 residues long. V lost 0 bases, J lost 5 bases, and 10 bases stayed unmatched. Here the CDR3 reads CSVEDWADRGGETQYF. The CDR3 DNA follows: TGCAGCGTTGAAGACTGGGCGGACAGGGGCGGTGAGACCCAGTACTTC. The full variable domain, with the rest looked up from reference TRBV29-1 and TRBJ2-5, is SAVISQKPSRDICQRGTSLTIQCQVDSQVTMMFWYRQQPGQSLTLIATANQGSEATYESGFVIDKFPISRPNLTFSTLTVSNMSPEDSSIYLCSVEDWADRGGETQYFGPGTRLLVL.

The genes are TRBV4-1 and TRBJ1-5; 7 nucleotides align to TRBD1. V shed 4 bases and J 4 bases; nucleotides not matched to a gene: 7. The CDR3 is made up of 15 amino acids. Germline V CDR1 and CDR2: MGHRA, YSYEKL. The CDR3 region is CASSRVQGENQPQHF. The CDR3 coding sequence is TGCGCCAGCAGCCGAGTTCAGGGGGAAAATCAGCCCCAGCATTTT.

This chain joins TRBV9 and TRBJ1-1; a possible D gene is TRBD1 (5 bases). This CDR3 contains 12 residues. Trimming took off 4 bases at V and 6 bases at J, with 10 bases between the two ends. The germline V gene encodes CDR1 SGDLS and CDR2 YYNGEE. The CDR3 sequence: CASSSGRSEAFF. CDR3 bases: TGTGCCAGCAGCTCAGGGCGTTCTGAAGCTTTCTTT.

CDR3 sequence: CASSLSLGNSPLHF. CDR3 nucleotide sequence: TGTGCCAGCAGTTTAAGTTTAGGGAATTCACCCCTCCACTTT. V gene TRBV27 combines with J gene TRBJ1-6; D unresolved. Looked up from germline, CDR1 is MNHEY and CDR2 is SMNVEV (reference sequence). The germline V and J ends were trimmed by 2 bases and 7 bases, with 9 bases remaining between them. This CDR3 region has 14 residues.

The DNA of the CDR3 is TGTGCCAGCAGCTCCGGGGACAGGGCTTACACTGAAGCTTTCTTT. This translates into CASSSGDRAYTEAFF. The V and J genes are TRBV7-3 and TRBJ1-1; 9 nucleotides line up with TRBD1. Losses at the gene ends were 4 bases for V and 3 bases for J; bases not matched to a gene: 6. This CDR3 has 15 amino acids. CDR1 SGHTA and CDR2 FQGTGA come from the germline V gene.

The chain is built from TRBV20-1 and TRBJ2-3; perhaps TRBD2 as D (5 bases). V was trimmed by 5 bases and J by 6 bases, leaving 18 bases between them. This CDR3 has 14 residues. Germline values: CDR1 DFQATT, CDR2 SNEGSKA (reference sequence). CDR3 sequence: CSAVDWTQYDTQYF. The CDR3 DNA reads TGCAGTGCTGTGGACTGGACTCAGTACGATACGCAGTATTTT.

This sequence joins TRBV9 and TRBJ1-6; D is uncertain. V lost 2 bases and J 10 bases, leaving 10 bases between the germline ends. The CDR3 loop spans 13 amino acids. CDR1 and CDR2 (germline): SGDLS, YYNGEE. The CDR3 protein is CASSVVGNSPLHF. Written as DNA, the CDR3 is TGTGCCAGCAGCGTGGTGGGGAACTCACCCCTCCACTTT.